This T cell receptor (beta chain) was documented in a study of CD8 T cells in ankylosing spondylitis. Findings of the study overall: Disease-associated clones were reportedly significantly overrepresented in matched ankylosing spondylitis synovial fluid. Roughly eight highly homologous variants made up a TCR beta motif that seemed to typify ankylosing spondylitis blood. Previous work reported some of these motif variants in the synovial fluid and blood of reactive arthritis.

Deletions cut 1 base from V and 8 bases from J, with 11 bases between. CDR3 length: 13 residues. In its sample, this clonotype was seen many times. Its specificity is unknown. TCRdb ran MiXCR on the 5' RACE reads and lists one entry per CDR3 protein. The table has 350,000 to 450,000 distinct CDR3 sequences, more than 20% seen once. This chain joins TRBV12-3 or TRBV12-4 and TRBJ1-2; the D is unclear. The clonotype was recovered from a male donor with ankylosing spondylitis or in good health (not recorded which). The sequencing sample was made of blood, either unsorted or a sorted T cell fraction (not recorded which). CDR3 amino acids: CASSLGPQWGYTF. The CDR3 nucleotides read TGTGCCAGCAGTTTAGGGCCCCAGTGGGGCTACACCTTC.